This T cell receptor (beta chain) was sequenced during a study of T cell changes during pregnancy in multiple sclerosis (dated by TCRdb to between 2018 and 2020). For the wider study: The study examined how the T cell repertoire changed over the course of pregnancy in women with multiple sclerosis.

The CDR3 has 16 amino acids, counting the end cysteine and phenylalanine. The only DNA kept is the CDR3, 48 bases in frame from the first base. V is pruned by 3 bases and J by 3 bases, leaving 9 bases of the junction without a gene match. Per the germline V gene (reference sequence), LNHDA is the CDR1 and SQIVND is the CDR2. Turning to this clone: Its antigen target is currently unknown. Per-nucleotide qualities are absent, and no much larger clonotype sits a single base away.

To prepare the library, the immunoSEQ multiplex PCR assay was applied. As stored in TCRdb, this immuneACCESS dataset retains in-frame rearrangements with V and J assigned. A fraction of the clones does not appear; measured against another copy, unresolved V genes explain less than half of the discrepancy, and the remainder lacks a known reason. Present in this sample are tens of thousands of clones, 90% of which were seen just once. The top ten hold roughly 2% of the sample. The chain uses TRBV19 and TRBJ2-7; 9 bases in between match TRBD2. This sequence originates from a female donor in good health, enrolled as a control in a pregnancy study. The sequencing used peripheral blood, collected in the first trimester of pregnancy. At the DNA level, the sequence is TGTGCCAGTAGTATCCGACTAGCGGAACTCGACTACGAGCAGTACTTC. Protein translation: CASSIRLAELDYEQYF.